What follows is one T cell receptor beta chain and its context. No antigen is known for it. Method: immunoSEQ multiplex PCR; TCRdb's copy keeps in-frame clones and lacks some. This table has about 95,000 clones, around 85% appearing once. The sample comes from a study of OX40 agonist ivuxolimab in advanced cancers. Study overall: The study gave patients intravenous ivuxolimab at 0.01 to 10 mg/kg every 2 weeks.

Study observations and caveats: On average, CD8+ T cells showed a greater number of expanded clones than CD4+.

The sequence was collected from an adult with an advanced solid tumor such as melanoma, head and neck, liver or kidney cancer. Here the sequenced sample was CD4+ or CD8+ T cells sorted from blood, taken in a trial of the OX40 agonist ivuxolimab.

CDR3 amino acids: CASSVGRQGGNTIYF. The CDR3 DNA reads TGTGCCAGCAGCGTAGGGAGACAAGGAGGAAACACCATATATTTT. The gene calls are TRBV9 and TRBJ1-3; D is undetermined. The CDR3 has 15 amino acids. Trimming pared 0 bases from V and 4 bases from J, leaving 11 bases between. The germline gives CDR1 SGDLS, CDR2 YYNGEE.